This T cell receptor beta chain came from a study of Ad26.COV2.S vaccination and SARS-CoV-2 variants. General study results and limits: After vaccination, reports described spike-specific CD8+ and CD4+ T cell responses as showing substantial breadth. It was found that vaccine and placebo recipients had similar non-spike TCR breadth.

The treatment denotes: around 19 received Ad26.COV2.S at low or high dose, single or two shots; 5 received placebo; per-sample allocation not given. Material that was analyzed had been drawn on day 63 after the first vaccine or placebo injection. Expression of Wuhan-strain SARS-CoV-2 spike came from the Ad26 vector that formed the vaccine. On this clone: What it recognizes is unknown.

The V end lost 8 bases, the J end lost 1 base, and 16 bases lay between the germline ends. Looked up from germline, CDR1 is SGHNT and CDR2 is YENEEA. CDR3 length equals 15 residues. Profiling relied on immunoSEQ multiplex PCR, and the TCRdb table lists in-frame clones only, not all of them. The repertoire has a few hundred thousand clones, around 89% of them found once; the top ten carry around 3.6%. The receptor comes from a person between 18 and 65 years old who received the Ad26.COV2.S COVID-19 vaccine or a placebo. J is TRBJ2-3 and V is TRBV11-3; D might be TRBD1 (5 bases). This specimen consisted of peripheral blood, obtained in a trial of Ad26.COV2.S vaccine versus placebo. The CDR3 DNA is TGTGCCAGCTCTATTCGTTCGACAGGCACAGATACGCAGTATTTT. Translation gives CASSIRSTGTDTQYF.